This T cell receptor (beta chain) was obtained from a study of blood T cell repertoires in COVID-19. Across the study: Both acute and convalescent COVID-19 samples were obtained from the United States, Italy and Spain. T cells, B-cell-depleted T cells, or PBMCs provided the cDNA or gDNA that served as material.

The study drew participants aged about 18 to 89 years from 20 to 30 US areas. In the 2 weeks before study entry, exposed participants met a COVID-19 case, which was PCR-confirmed or clinician-diagnosed. Profiling relied on immunoSEQ multiplex PCR, and the TCRdb table lists in-frame clones only, not all of them. The sample has about 270,000 clones; 80% to 95% are singletons. The CDR3 loop spans 18 amino acids. Germline V gene lookup returns CDR1 SGHAT and CDR2 FQNNGV. V was pared by 0 bases and J by 2 bases, with 13 bases of the junction left unmatched. V gene TRBV11-2 combines with J gene TRBJ2-7; TRBD1 agrees at 7 bases. Material for sequencing was PBMCs or T cells enriched from blood (not recorded which). This TCR was recovered from a man between 35 and 55 years old who had been exposed to COVID-19. The CDR3 nucleotides read TGTGCCAGCAGCTTAGATTTTCCTGGGACAGCTAATACCTACGAGCAGTACTTC. Amino acid sequence: CASSLDFPGTANTYEQYF.